The 21 T cell receptor beta chains below were found in one sample sequenced in a study of T cell repertoires in cytomegalovirus infection. Each CDR3 protein gets one entry after TCRdb re-called the reads with MiXCR. In the table there are about 220,000 distinct CDR3 sequences, roughly 34% of which are singletons. No antigen has been identified for these receptors. This material consisted of CD8+ T cells from cultured PBMCs, taken from culture after CMV antigen stimulation. These receptors all come from a human donor in good health (CMV status not recorded). Some clones in this sample may be carry-over from other donors' samples.

The rearrangement joins TRBV30 to TRBJ1-1; D ambiguous. CDR3 length equals 11 residues. V gave up 2 bases and J gave up 7 bases, with 8 bases separating them. Germline V gives CDR1 GTSNPN, CDR2 SVGIG (reference sequence). The CDR3 sequence is CAWSLQFEAFF. The CDR3 DNA reads as TGTGCCTGGAGTTTACAGTTTGAAGCTTTCTTT.

The V call is TRBV14, the J call TRBJ2-2; 7 positions match TRBD1. The germline V gene encodes CDR1 SGHDN and CDR2 FVKESK. CDR3 length: 15 amino acids. With V trimmed by 2 bases and J by 2 bases, 2 bases remained unmatched. The chain's CDR3 is CASSQTGANTGELFF. CDR3 coding DNA: TGTGCCAGCAGCCAAACAGGGGCCAACACCGGGGAGCTGTTTTTT. The variable domain in full, completed from reference TRBV14 and TRBJ2-2, reads EAGVTQFPSHSVIEKGQTVTLRCDPISGHDNLYWYRRVMGKEIKFLLHFVKESKQDESGMPNNRFLAERTGGTYSTLKVQPAELEDSGVYFCASSQTGANTGELFFGEGSRLTVL.

About this clonotype itself: This likely comes from a read error, as the CDR3 has no conserved phenylalanine or tryptophan at its end. No DNA is shown, since the ends of the CDR3 on it are uncertain; the CDR3 is the one TCRdb lists. The CDR3 loop reads CASSAVAGGPNEQFY. The chain combines TRBV7-4 with TRBJ2-1; TRBD2 was called by the table and not checked on the DNA. In germline, CDR1 is SGHVT, CDR2 SQSDAQ. Both ends counted, the CDR3 spans 15 residues.

This clonotype has just one count. V gene TRBV19 combines with J gene TRBJ1-1; TRBD1 might be the D (5 bases). Germline CDR1 and CDR2: LNHDA and SQIVND (reference sequence). V lost 10 bases, J lost 5 bases, and 14 bases lay in between. The CDR3 covers 12 residues. This CDR3 is CATLIGGTEAFF. The DNA of the CDR3 is TGTGCCACCCTTATTGGGGGGACTGAAGCTTTCTTT.

This clonotype occurred a few times. The CDR3 loop reads CASSHTLEVPPSSGITNEQFF. In nucleotides, the CDR3 is TGTGCCAGCAGCCATACCCTCGAGGTCCCCCCAAGTAGCGGGATTACCAATGAGCAGTTCTTC. The chain links TRBV4-2 to TRBJ2-1; 8 nucleotides match TRBD2. From germline, CDR1 is LGHNA and CDR2 YNFKEQ. This CDR3 is built from 21 residues. J lost 6 bases, V lost 3 bases, and 25 bases had no gene match.

This clonotype has more than one count but fewer than ten. V and J are TRBV7-6 and TRBJ1-1; 7 bases agree with TRBD1. V trimming: 5 bases; J trimming: 8 bases; junction bases outside the gene matches: 5. The CDR3 covers 12 residues. The germline V gene encodes CDR1 SGHVS and CDR2 FNYEAQ. The CDR3 region is CASSAWDSEAFF. CDR3 nucleotides: TGTGCCAGCAGCGCGTGGGACAGCGAAGCTTTCTTT.

The V call is TRBV19, the J call TRBJ2-1; D possibly corresponds to TRBD2 (6 bases). The V and J ends lost 2 bases and 0 bases respectively, with 8 bases between them. The CDR3 extends over 15 amino acids. Germline CDR1 and CDR2: LNHDA and SQIVND (reference sequence). The CDR3 spells CASSIWGGSYNEQFF. The CDR3 DNA follows: TGTGCCAGTAGTATATGGGGAGGCTCCTACAATGAGCAGTTCTTC.

The rearrangement uses TRBV7-9 and TRBJ2-1, with 10 bases that match TRBD2. Germline lookup yields CDR1 SEHNR and CDR2 FQNEAQ (reference sequence). Trimming at V came to 5 bases and at J to 5 bases, leaving 6 bases not matched to a gene. The CDR3 extends over 15 amino acids. This CDR3 reads CASSPTSGINNEQFF. The CDR3 DNA follows: TGTGCCAGCAGCCCCACTAGCGGGATCAACAATGAGCAGTTCTTC.

The sample holds a few counts of this clonotype. The chain recombines TRBV7-9 with TRBJ2-1; TRBD2 agrees at 15 bases. The germline gives CDR1 SEHNR, CDR2 FQNEAQ (reference sequence). V was clipped by 3 bases and J by 9 bases; unmatched bases: 6. This CDR3 contains 16 residues. The CDR3 DNA follows: TGTGCCAGCAGCTTTGGACTAGCGGGAGGGAGGGGTGAGCAGTTCTTC. Amino acids: CASSFGLAGGRGEQFF.

This clonotype was counted only a few times. The genes are TRBV28 and TRBJ2-7; TRBD1 matches 7 bases. The trim removed 7 bases at V and 6 bases at J, leaving 18 bases unmatched. Per germline, CDR1 MDHEN and CDR2 SYDVKM. This CDR3 comprises 16 residues. The CDR3 DNA follows: TGTGCCAGCATCCGCCGAGATGGACAGGTAGTTGGCGAGCAGTACTTC. Translation: CASIRRDGQVVGEQYF.

The chain couples TRBV12-5 to TRBJ1-5; unclear D gene. Per the germline V gene, CDR1 is LGHNT and CDR2 is FRNRAP. The CDR3 length is 16 residues. Trimming took 6 bases from V and 4 from J, leaving 19 bases between them. The CDR3 is CASGPFPYRGNQPQHF. CDR3 bases: TGTGCTAGTGGACCTTTTCCCTACAGAGGGAATCAGCCCCAGCATTTT.

This rearrangement joins TRBV7-3 to TRBJ2-1; perhaps TRBD2 as D (6 bases). Germline CDR1 reads SGHTA; CDR2 reads FQGTGA. Deletions cut 6 bases from V and 0 bases from J, with 18 bases between. The CDR3 has 17 amino acids. CDR3 coding DNA: TGTGCCAGCAGACCTACTAGCTTGAGTAGCTCCTACAATGAGCAGTTCTTC. It specifies CASRPTSLSSSYNEQFF.

The V call is TRBV2, the J call TRBJ1-1; the D gene is possibly TRBD1 (6 bases). Trimming left V 6 bases short and J 4 bases short, with 12 bases between. This CDR3 contains 13 residues. Per the germline V gene, CDR1 is SNHLY and CDR2 is FYNNEI. CDR3 DNA: TGTGCCAGCAGAACAGGGTGGAGCACTGAAGCTTTCTTT. Encoded protein: CASRTGWSTEAFF. Full variable domain (rest looked up from reference TRBV2 and TRBJ1-1): EPEVTQTPSHQVTQMGQEVILRCVPISNHLYFYWYRQILGQKVEFLVSFYNNEISEKSEIFDDQFSVERPDGSNFTLKIRSTKLEDSAMYFCASRTGWSTEAFFGQGTRLTVV.

This clonotype was picked up many times. CDR3 region: CASSPLFGDGRGADEQFF. CDR3 nucleotide sequence: TGTGCCAGCAGCCCGTTGTTCGGGGACGGGAGGGGTGCGGATGAGCAGTTCTTC. This chain links TRBV7-6 with TRBJ2-1; 8 positions agree with TRBD2. The CDR3 totals 18 residues. After removal of 5 bases from V and 8 bases from J, the junction contained 20 bases not matched to a gene. Germline V CDR1 and CDR2: SGHVS, FNYEAQ.

The chain employs TRBV20-1 and TRBJ2-7; 15 positions agree with TRBD2. Germline V gene lookup returns CDR1 DFQATT and CDR2 SNEGSKA (reference sequence). The CDR3 length is 17 residues. Trimming cost V 0 bases and J 4 bases; bases outside gene matches: 7. CDR3 residues: CSARDPGTSGRWYEQYF. In DNA form, the CDR3 reads TGCAGTGCTAGAGACCCGGGGACTAGCGGGAGGTGGTACGAGCAGTACTTC.

The chain is built from TRBV6-6 and TRBJ2-3; 8 nucleotides align to TRBD2. The CDR3 is made up of 18 amino acids. Germline CDR1 is MNHNY and CDR2 is SVGAGI (reference sequence). With 2 bases clipped from V and 2 bases from J, the junction kept 12 bases outside the gene matches. In DNA form, the CDR3 reads TGTGCCAGCAGTTACCCCAGTGAGCGGGGGCACCCCACAGATACGCAGTATTTT. As protein: CASSYPSERGHPTDTQYF.

This clonotype was recorded many times. The CDR3: CASSGDVGLAGKDFYEQYF. The DNA for the CDR3 is TGTGCCAGCAGCGGCGACGTGGGACTAGCGGGCAAAGACTTCTACGAGCAGTACTTC. The chain couples TRBV7-8 to TRBJ2-7; 12 positions agree with TRBD2. Losses at the gene ends were 5 bases for V and 3 bases for J; bases not matched to a gene: 17. Germline V lookup: CDR1 SGHVS, CDR2 FQNEAQ. CDR3 length equals 19 residues.

The rearrangement joins TRBV15 to TRBJ2-5; 8 bases are shared with TRBD2. The germline CDR1 and CDR2 sequences are LNHNV and YYDKDF (reference sequence). This CDR3 has 14 amino acids. Losses at the gene ends were 4 bases for V and 5 bases for J; bases not matched to a gene: 6. CDR3 in DNA: TGTGCCACCAGCACCTCCGGCGGGGGGGAGACCCAGTACTTC. It codes for CATSTSGGGETQYF.

The rearrangement uses TRBV20-1 and TRBJ1-2; unclear D gene. Germline V gene lookup returns CDR1 DFQATT and CDR2 SNEGSKA (reference sequence). V gave up 0 bases and J gave up 7 bases, with 12 bases separating them. There are 13 residues in the CDR3. The CDR3 loop reads CSARDHRGPGYTF. The CDR3 nucleotides are TGCAGTGCTAGAGATCACAGAGGTCCTGGCTACACCTTC.

Only a few counts were recorded for this clonotype. The CDR3 DNA reads as TGTGCCAGCAGCCGGATGGAGAACACTGAAGCTTTCTTT. Protein: CASSRMENTEAFF. This rearrangement joins TRBV7-9 to TRBJ1-1, with no clear D. Germline loops: CDR1 SEHNR, CDR2 FQNEAQ (reference sequence). V lost 5 bases to trimming and J lost 1 base, with 8 bases between them. There are 13 residues in the CDR3.

The J gene is TRBJ2-4, the V gene TRBV15; 7 positions match TRBD1. V lost 5 bases, J lost 1 base, and 5 bases stayed unmatched. Germline CDR1 LNHNV, CDR2 YYDKDF (reference sequence). The CDR3 is 15 residues long. The CDR3 reads CATSRSRGAKNIQYF. The CDR3 bases are TGTGCCACCAGCCGTTCCAGGGGGGCCAAAAACATTCAGTACTTC.